The T cell receptor beta chain under discussion was sequenced for a study of blood T cells in healthy people across ages. General observations from the study: Strong correlation linked observed beta diversity and percent naive T cells. Long-lived donors had more naive CD4+ cells and higher diversity than aged donors.

Germline loops: CDR1 SGHTA, CDR2 FQGNSA. The ends lost 5 bases at V and 2 bases at J; junction bases unmatched: 6. The CDR3 consists of 15 residues. Primed by a sample-barcoded 5' primer and a J-beta primer mix, a second PCR proceeded for 7 to 11 cycles. TCRdb independently ran MiXCR on the 5' RACE reads; one entry per CDR3 protein. Among approximately 490,000 distinct CDR3 sequences listed, around 24% were seen once. In regard to this clonotype: Antigen: not known.

Total RNA extraction produced at least 5 micrograms (per sample) for the study. In addition, the sample was reused for a study of T cells of mothers and their children. That publication notes: Regardless of relatedness, pairs show thymic selection shaping TCR recombination output in a similar manner.

Material for sequencing was blood. The receptor comes from a boy younger than 18 in good health. J is TRBJ2-1 and V is TRBV7-2, with TRBD1 matching over 7 bases. The CDR3 DNA reads as TGTGCCAGCAGCCAAGCGCAGGGGGCCTACAATGAGCAGTTCTTC. Residues: CASSQAQGAYNEQFF. The full variable domain, rest sourced from reference TRBV7-2 and TRBJ2-1, is GAGVSQSPSNKVTEKGKDVELRCDPISGHTALYWYRQSLGQGLEFLIYFQGNSAPDKSGLPSDRFSAERTGGSVSTLTIQRTQQEDSAVYLCASSQAQGAYNEQFFGPGTRLTVL.